This TCR beta chain was recovered during a study of T cell responses to AZD1222 COVID-19 vaccine. General study points: The donors showed a predominance of white British ancestry and of females, with possible underestimation of clonal diversity. Increases in Spike-specific TCR breadth and depth were seen after two AZD1222 doses.

TCRdb keeps only in-frame clones here, not all; method: immunoSEQ multiplex PCR. The sample lists around 160,000 clones; roughly 87% were seen once. Points on this clone: The antigen remains unidentified.

CDR1 MGHRA and CDR2 YSYEKL come from the germline V gene. The V end was cut by 2 bases, the J end by 2 bases, with 4 bases between. This CDR3 is built from 13 residues. The TCR originated in an adult in good health. The chain links TRBV4-1 to TRBJ1-5; D is ambiguous. Sequencing was performed on peripheral blood, taken on day 0 of AZD1222 vaccination. The CDR3 sequence is CASSQLGNQPQHF. CDR3 in DNA: TGCGCCAGCAGCCAATTGGGCAATCAGCCCCAGCATTTT.